Listed here are 30 T cell receptor beta chains from one sample, sequenced in a study of blood T cell repertoires in COVID-19. Libraries were prepared by immunoSEQ multiplex PCR; TCRdb keeps only in-frame clonotypes and omits some of them. The repertoire consists of approximately 170,000 clones, with roughly 78% occurring once and the leading ten covering around 20%. The sequenced material came from PBMCs or T cells enriched from blood (not recorded which). The receptors were sampled from a woman aged 70-85 years in a cohort exposed to, infected with or recovered from COVID-19 (not recorded which).

The chain recombines TRBV29-1 with TRBJ1-2; D possibly corresponds to TRBD1 (6 bases). The length of the CDR3 is 12 residues. The V and J ends lost 4 bases and 4 bases respectively, with 10 bases between them. Germline V gene data show CDR1 as SQVTM and CDR2 as ANQGSEA. CDR3 sequence (DNA): TGCAGCGTTGGGGACAAGACCTATGGCTACACCTTC. It is translated as CSVGDKTYGYTF.

The rearrangement uses TRBV9 and TRBJ2-2; D is possibly TRBD2 (6 bases). V was pared by 3 bases and J by 5 bases, with 29 bases between. CDR1 and CDR2 from the germline V gene are SGDLS and YYNGEE. The CDR3 has 20 residues. CDR3 loop: CASSAHGTPHRGRGTGELFF. In DNA, the CDR3 is TGTGCCAGCAGCGCCCACGGGACTCCCCACCGTGGCCGTGGGACCGGGGAGCTGTTTTTT.

The genes are TRBV6-1 and TRBJ2-7, with TRBD2 identical over 13 bases. CDR1 MNHNS and CDR2 SASEGT come from the germline V gene. This CDR3 contains 15 residues. Trimming removed 5 bases from V and 2 bases from J; junction bases left unmatched: 3. The CDR3: CASSRGLAGTYEQYF. The CDR3 DNA reads as TGTGCCAGCAGTAGGGGACTAGCGGGAACCTACGAGCAGTACTTC.

This clone was found once. This sequence joins TRBV6-2 or TRBV6-3 and TRBJ2-2, with unresolved D. CDR1 and CDR2 from the germline V gene are MNHEY and SVGEGT. The CDR3 runs to 17 residues. The V end lost 0 bases, the J end lost 3 bases, and 14 bases lay between the germline ends. Here the CDR3 reads CASSYSGGYQDTGELFF. Written as DNA, the CDR3 is TGTGCCAGCAGTTACTCCGGTGGGTATCAGGACACCGGGGAGCTGTTTTTT.

J is TRBJ1-3 and V is TRBV6-6; D remains ambiguous. The germline CDR1 and CDR2 sequences are MNHNY and SVGAGI (reference sequence). Trimming stripped 7 bases from V and 0 bases from J, with 7 bases between. This CDR3 has 13 amino acids. In DNA, the CDR3 is TGTGCCAGCACCCCGGGCTCTGGAAACACCATATATTTT. This sequence encodes CASTPGSGNTIYF.

This clone has only one observation. The chain uses TRBV11-3 and TRBJ2-1, with D perhaps TRBD1 (5 bases). From germline, CDR1 is SGHNT and CDR2 YENEEA. The CDR3 extends over 15 amino acids. The germline V and J ends were trimmed by 5 bases and 2 bases, with 13 bases remaining between them. CDR3 sequence (DNA): TGTGCCAGCAGCAGGGGTACCACCCCCTACAATGAGCAGTTCTTC. Protein product: CASSRGTTPYNEQFF.

This chain joins TRBV6-5 and TRBJ2-7, with D perhaps matching TRBD1 (6 bases). CDR1 and CDR2 from the germline V gene are MNHEY and SVGAGI. CDR3 length: 13 residues. V lost 8 bases and J lost 6, with 17 bases in between. The CDR3 protein is CASSTGTTGEQYF. CDR3 nucleotide sequence: TGTGCCAGCTCTACCGGGACAACGGGCGAGCAGTACTTC.

This sequence joins TRBV11-2 and TRBJ2-5; 9 nucleotides align to TRBD2. The CDR3 is 17 residues long. Germline V gene sequence: CDR1 SGHAT, CDR2 FQNNGV. V shed 5 bases, J shed 5 bases, and the junction held 15 bases outside the gene matches. The CDR3: CASSPSLAGAEYETQYF. Here the CDR3 DNA reads TGTGCCAGCAGCCCAAGCTTAGCGGGAGCGGAGTATGAGACCCAGTACTTC.

This clone showed up just a few times. The CDR3 loop reads CASSRGPGSPLHF. The CDR3 DNA reads TGTGCCAGTAGCAGAGGGCCGGGTTCACCCCTCCACTTT. This chain joins TRBV19 and TRBJ1-6, with unresolved D. Germline lookup yields CDR1 LNHDA and CDR2 SQIVND (reference sequence). V gave up 6 bases and J gave up 9 bases, with 12 bases separating them. The CDR3 contains 13 residues.

The V and J genes are TRBV28 and TRBJ2-7, with D maybe TRBD2 (5 bases). CDR1 and CDR2 from the germline V gene are MDHEN and SYDVKM. V was pared by 6 bases and J by 0 bases, with 12 bases between. The CDR3 is 14 amino acids. The CDR3 region has the DNA TGTGCCAGCAGGGAGGCCGGGTCCTCCTACGAGCAGTACTTC. Protein sequence: CASREAGSSYEQYF.

V and J are TRBV9 and TRBJ2-3; D unresolved. Trimming removed 0 bases at V and 2 bases at J, with 4 bases between. Germline CDR1 and CDR2: SGDLS and YYNGEE. This CDR3 spans 13 amino acids. The CDR3 sequence: CASSVDFTDTQYF. For the CDR3, the DNA is TGTGCCAGCAGCGTAGACTTCACAGATACGCAGTATTTT.

This clone was detected only once. The V call is TRBV7-2, the J call TRBJ1-1; 9 bases are a match to TRBD1. Trimming cost V 3 bases and J 5 bases; bases outside gene matches: 4. This CDR3 region has 14 residues. Germline V gene data show CDR1 as SGHTA and CDR2 as FQGNSA. CDR3 in DNA: TGTGCCAGCAGCTTTGACAGGGGGAGGACTGAAGCTTTCTTT. It codes for CASSFDRGRTEAFF.

The J gene is TRBJ2-3, the V gene TRBV24-1; 9 bases fit TRBD1. This CDR3 is 14 amino acids long. The germline V gene has CDR1 KGHDR and CDR2 SFDVKD. V gave up 7 bases and J gave up 2 bases; unmatched junction bases: 3. The DNA of the CDR3 is TGTGCCACCAGGGGACAGGGATCCACAGATACGCAGTATTTT. This codes for CATRGQGSTDTQYF.

The table lists this clone with a count of one. The chain has TRBV18 and TRBJ1-2, with a tentative D call TRBD1 (6 bases). Between the trimmed V and J ends, which lost 3 bases and 0 bases, there was a span of 14 bases. Germline assignment: CDR1 KGHSH and CDR2 LQKENI. The CDR3 totals 16 residues. This CDR3 is CASSPVQGLSNYGYTF. The CDR3 bases are TGTGCCAGCTCACCTGTGCAGGGGCTCTCTAACTATGGCTACACCTTC. Full variable domain (remainder filled in from reference TRBV18 and TRBJ1-2): NAGVMQNPRHLVRRRGQEARLRCSPMKGHSHVYWYRQLPEEGLKFMVYLQKENIIDESGMPKERFSAEFPKEGPSILRIQQVVRGDSAAYFCASSPVQGLSNYGYTFGSGTRLTVV.

The chain couples TRBV10-2 to TRBJ1-3; no clear D gene. Germline CDR1 WSHSY, CDR2 SAAADI. Trimming stripped 8 bases from V and 4 bases from J, with 6 bases between. The CDR3 spans 11 residues. CDR3 sequence reads: CASAGGNTIYF. Here the CDR3 DNA reads TGCGCCAGCGCCGGGGGAAACACCATATATTTT.

The J gene is TRBJ2-3, the V gene TRBV2, with D tentatively TRBD2 (7 bases). The V end lost 6 bases, the J end lost 2 bases, and 12 bases lay between the germline ends. CDR1 is SNHLY and CDR2 is FYNNEI in the germline V gene. The CDR3 extends over 14 amino acids. CDR3 loop: CASSGGPPTDTQYF. DNA of the CDR3: TGTGCCAGCAGCGGGGGGCCCCCCACAGATACGCAGTATTTT.

The chain employs TRBV29-1 and TRBJ2-3, with D perhaps TRBD2 (5 bases). V lost 6 bases and J 4 bases, leaving 8 bases between the germline ends. The CDR3 loop spans 11 amino acids. Germline loops: CDR1 SQVTM, CDR2 ANQGSEA. In nucleotides, the CDR3 is TGCAGCGTGGGGAGCGCAGATACGCAGTATTTT. Its protein product is CSVGSADTQYF.

The chain has TRBV18 and TRBJ1-3; no clear D gene. With 1 base removed from V and 0 bases from J, the gap between germline ends came to 13 bases. In germline, CDR1 is KGHSH, CDR2 LQKENI. This CDR3 comprises 17 residues. CDR3 nucleotides: TGTGCCAGCTCACCACGAACAGTCGGCGCCTCTGGAAACACCATATATTTT. This sequence encodes CASSPRTVGASGNTIYF.

A single count supports this clone. This sequence joins TRBV11-2 and TRBJ2-3; 9 bases fit TRBD1. Trimming cost V 4 bases and J 3 bases; bases outside gene matches: 5. The CDR3 runs 15 residues. Germline lookup yields CDR1 SGHAT and CDR2 FQNNGV. The CDR3 protein is CASSSGQGGTDTQYF. In DNA, the CDR3 is TGTGCCAGCAGCTCGGGACAGGGTGGAACAGATACGCAGTATTTT.

The V call is TRBV9, the J call TRBJ2-5, with 7 bases matching TRBD2. CDR1 SGDLS and CDR2 YYNGEE come from the germline V gene. CDR3 length: 16 amino acids. V shed 4 bases and J 5 bases; nucleotides not matched to a gene: 14. The CDR3, as DNA: TGTGCCAGCAGCTCCAGCGGGAACACCCCCAGGGAGACCCAGTACTTC. Translating gives CASSSSGNTPRETQYF.

The chain combines TRBV11-3 with TRBJ2-7; D might be TRBD1 (6 bases). The CDR3 consists of 15 residues. Germline V CDR1 and CDR2: SGHNT, YENEEA. The ends were cut back, 3 bases at V and 6 bases at J, with 18 bases in the middle. The CDR3 spells CASSFTGTSRGEQYF. CDR3 bases: TGTGCCAGCAGCTTCACGGGGACAAGCCGCGGCGAGCAGTACTTC.

J is TRBJ1-2 and V is TRBV11-2; D call uncertain. This CDR3 has 12 amino acids. Trimming removed 2 bases at V and 8 bases at J, with 9 bases between. Germline-derived CDR1 and CDR2 are SGHAT and FQNNGV. CDR3 loop: CASSLNQRGYTF. The CDR3 DNA follows: TGTGCCAGCAGCTTAAATCAGAGGGGCTACACCTTC.

This clone was recorded once. The rearrangement uses TRBV11-3 and TRBJ1-4; no firm D call. Trimming took 0 bases from V and 7 from J, leaving 15 bases between them. The CDR3 covers 16 residues. CDR1 SGHNT and CDR2 YENEEA come from the germline V gene. In nucleotides, the CDR3 is TGTGCCAGCAGCTTAGAGGGTTTCACCGGGAGTGAAAAACTGTTTTTT. Its translation: CASSLEGFTGSEKLFF.

This clone was observed a single time. V and J are TRBV10-2 and TRBJ1-5; D unclear. CDR3 length: 13 amino acids. Trimming shortened V by 8 bases and J by 9 bases, and 17 bases separated the two germline ends. CDR1 and CDR2 from the germline V gene are WSHSY and SAAADI. CDR3 in amino acids: CASSTSLPGPQHF. CDR3 in DNA: TGCGCCAGCTCTACAAGTTTGCCGGGGCCCCAGCATTTT.

The J gene is TRBJ1-3, the V gene TRBV5-6; D gene ambiguous. The germline gives CDR1 SGHDT, CDR2 YYEEEE. This CDR3 region has 14 residues. V lost 0 bases, J lost 2 bases, and 6 bases lay in between. CDR3 sequence reads: CASSLVSAGNTIYF. Written as DNA, the CDR3 is TGTGCCAGCAGCTTGGTATCAGCTGGAAACACCATATATTTT.

V and J are TRBV9 and TRBJ2-5, with 7 bases fitting TRBD2. V was pared by 0 bases and J by 4 bases, with 3 bases of the junction left unmatched. The V gene's germline CDR1 is SGDLS and CDR2 YYNGEE. The CDR3 sequence is 14 residues long. CDR3 loop: CASSVASSGETQYF. The CDR3 DNA reads as TGTGCCAGCAGCGTAGCCTCTAGCGGAGAGACCCAGTACTTC.

This clone was seen a few times. The V call is TRBV19, the J call TRBJ2-5, with TRBD2 matching over 7 bases. The CDR3 is 16 amino acids. CDR1 and CDR2 from the germline V gene are LNHDA and SQIVND (reference sequence). V dropped 3 bases and J dropped 5; count of bases not matched to a gene: 12. The CDR3 sequence: CASSIGWTSLGETQYF. In nucleotides, the CDR3 is TGTGCCAGTAGTATTGGTTGGACTAGTCTAGGGGAGACCCAGTACTTC.

The chain recombines TRBV4-1 with TRBJ1-5; D is ambiguous. Deletions cut 0 bases from V and 5 bases from J, with 8 bases between. CDR1 MGHRA and CDR2 YSYEKL come from the germline V gene. The CDR3 has 14 amino acids. CDR3 loop: CASSQEQSYQPQHF. The CDR3 coding sequence is TGCGCCAGCAGCCAAGAACAGAGTTATCAGCCCCAGCATTTT.

V gene TRBV28 combines with J gene TRBJ2-1; 13 nucleotides line up with TRBD2. The V gene's germline CDR1 is MDHEN and CDR2 SYDVKM. V trimming: 5 bases; J trimming: 4 bases; junction bases outside the gene matches: 5. The CDR3 contains 16 residues. CDR3 DNA: TGTGCCAGCAGTAACTCGGGACTAGCGGGATACAATGAGCAGTTCTTC. Its protein is CASSNSGLAGYNEQFF.

The J gene is TRBJ2-1, the V gene TRBV18, with TRBD2 matching over 7 bases. Germline CDR1 KGHSH, CDR2 LQKENI. The CDR3 runs to 13 residues. Germline trimming cut 1 base from V and 6 bases from J; bases unmatched to any gene: 0. The CDR3 loop reads CASSPRLANEQFF. As DNA, the CDR3 is TGTGCCAGCTCACCACGACTAGCCAATGAGCAGTTCTTC. The whole variable domain, remainder taken from reference TRBV18 and TRBJ2-1, is NAGVMQNPRHLVRRRGQEARLRCSPMKGHSHVYWYRQLPEEGLKFMVYLQKENIIDESGMPKERFSAEFPKEGPSILRIQQVVRGDSAAYFCASSPRLANEQFFGPGTRLTVL.